This is a list of T cell receptor beta chains from one sample in a study of human T cells and chemical hapten exposure. MiXCR was run by TCRdb on the RACE reads, yielding one entry per CDR3 protein. The table has approximately 80,000 distinct CDR3 sequences, roughly 10% seen once. This specimen consisted of whole blood, obtained in connection with sensitization to the hapten diphenylcyclopropenone (DPC). These TCRs come from a woman younger than 45 with alopecia areata. Some clones in this sample may be carry-over from other donors' samples. CDR3s include the opening cysteine and the closing phenylalanine or tryptophan. Fields, in order: J gene, clone size, D gene, V gene, CDR3 protein, CDR3 DNA. A D gene is named only where the DNA matches it firmly. The size entry is marked missing in some rows and otherwise reads once, few, many or a size class.

>TRBJ2-5|-|TRBD2|TRBV9
CASRPPPGLAGETQYF
TGTGCCAGCAGACCTCCACCGGGACTAGCGGGGGAGACCCAGTACTTC
>TRBJ1-3|few|-|TRBV5-4
CASSRDMGGNTIYF
TGTGCCAGCAGCCGGGACATGGGGGGAAACACCATATATTTT
>TRBJ1-2|few|-|TRBV6-4
CASSDSMARETYGYTF
TGTGCCAGCAGTGACTCGATGGCGCGGGAGACCTATGGCTACACCTTC
>TRBJ1-5|few|-|TRBV18
CASSPLSGNQPQHF
TGTGCCAGCTCACCGCTTTCGGGCAATCAGCCCCAGCATTTT
>TRBJ2-7|-|-|TRBV5-4
CASSLDPTYEQYF
TGTGCCAGCAGCTTGGATCCCACCTACGAGCAGTACTTC
>TRBJ2-3|-|-|TRBV19
CASRTTGSGGTDTQYF
TGTGCCAGTAGAACGACAGGGTCGGGGGGCACAGATACGCAGTATTTT
>TRBJ2-2|many|TRBD2|TRBV4-2
CASSQEETSGTGELFF
TGTGCCAGCAGCCAAGAGGAGACTAGCGGCACCGGGGAGCTGTTTTTT
>TRBJ1-5|few|TRBD1|TRBV19
CASSMKPGQGYQPQHF
TGTGCCAGTAGTATGAAACCGGGACAGGGATATCAGCCCCAGCATTTT
>TRBJ1-6|many|-|TRBV27
CASRDRGAGALHF
TGTGCCAGCAGGGACCGGGGGGCAGGAGCTCTCCACTTT
>TRBJ1-6|few|-|TRBV27
CASSLFLRAGMNSPLHF
TGTGCCAGCAGTTTATTTCTCCGGGCAGGGATGAATTCACCCCTCCACTTT
>TRBJ2-1|many|TRBD2|TRBV9
CASSVGIAGPLGNEQFF
TGTGCCAGCAGCGTAGGTATAGCGGGACCTCTCGGGAATGAGCAGTTCTTC
>TRBJ2-1|many|TRBD2|TRBV5-6
CASSPKGSGGRNEQFF
TGTGCCAGCAGCCCGAAGGGAAGCGGGGGGAGAAATGAGCAGTTCTTC
>TRBJ1-2|many|-|TRBV6-6
CASSEGAGSGGYGYTF
TGTGCCAGCAGCGAAGGTGCAGGGTCCGGGGGCTATGGCTACACCTTC